This paragraph covers one T cell receptor beta chain sequence. This sample was taken from a study of OX40 agonist ivuxolimab in advanced cancers. Germline CDR1 and CDR2: SEHNR and FQNEAQ (reference sequence). Trimming took 4 bases from V and 2 from J; bases not matched to a gene: 11. The CDR3 runs 17 residues. Clones were read by immunoSEQ multiplex PCR, and TCRdb kept only the in-frame ones, dropping some. The sample gives 84,000 or so clones, over 65% of which show up once; under 3.5% is in the top ten. This TCR came from an adult with an advanced solid tumor such as melanoma, head and neck, liver or kidney cancer. The material sequenced was CD4+ or CD8+ T cells sorted from blood, taken in a trial of the OX40 agonist ivuxolimab. V usage is TRBV7-9 and J usage is TRBJ2-3, with TRBD1 identical over 8 bases. This CDR3 is CASSSPAGTGPTDTQYF. The DNA for the CDR3 is TGTGCCAGCAGCTCCCCCGCCGGGACAGGCCCCACAGATACGCAGTATTTT.